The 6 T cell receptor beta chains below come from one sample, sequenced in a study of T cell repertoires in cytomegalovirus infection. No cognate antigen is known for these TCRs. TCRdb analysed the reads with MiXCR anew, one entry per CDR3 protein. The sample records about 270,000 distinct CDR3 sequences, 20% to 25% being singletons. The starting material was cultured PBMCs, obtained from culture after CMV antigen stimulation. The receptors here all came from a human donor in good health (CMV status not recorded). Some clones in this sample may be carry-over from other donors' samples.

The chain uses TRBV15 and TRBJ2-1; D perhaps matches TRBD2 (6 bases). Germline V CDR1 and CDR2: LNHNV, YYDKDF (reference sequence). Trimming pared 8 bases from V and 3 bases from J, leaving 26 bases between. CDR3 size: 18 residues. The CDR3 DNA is TGTGCCACCGGTTGGGAAGTAGCGGCAGCTACCCTCTACAATGAGCAGTTCTTC. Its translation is CATGWEVAAATLYNEQFF.

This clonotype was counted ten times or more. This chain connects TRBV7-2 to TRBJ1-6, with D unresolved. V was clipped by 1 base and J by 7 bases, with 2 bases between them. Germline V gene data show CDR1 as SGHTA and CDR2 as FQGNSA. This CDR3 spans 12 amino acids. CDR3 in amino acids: CASSLDNSPLHF. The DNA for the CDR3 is TGTGCCAGCAGCTTAGACAATTCACCCCTCCACTTT. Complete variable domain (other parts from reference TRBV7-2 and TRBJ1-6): GAGVSQSPSNKVTEKGKDVELRCDPISGHTALYWYRQSLGQGLEFLIYFQGNSAPDKSGLPSDRFSAERTGGSVSTLTIQRTQQEDSAVYLCASSLDNSPLHFGNGTRLTVT.

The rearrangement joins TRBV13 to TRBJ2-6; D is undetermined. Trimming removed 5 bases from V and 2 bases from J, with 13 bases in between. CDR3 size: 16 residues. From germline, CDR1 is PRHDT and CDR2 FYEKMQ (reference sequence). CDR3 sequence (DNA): TGTGCCAGCAGCCTTTTAAAGGGTACTGGGGCCAACGTCCTGACTTTC. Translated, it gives CASSLLKGTGANVLTF.

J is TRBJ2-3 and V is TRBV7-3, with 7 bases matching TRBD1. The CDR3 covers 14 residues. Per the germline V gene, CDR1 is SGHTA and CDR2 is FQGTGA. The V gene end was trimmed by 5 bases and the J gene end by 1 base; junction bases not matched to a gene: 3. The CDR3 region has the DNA TGTGCCAGCAGCCAAGGGGGCCGCACAGATACGCAGTATTTT. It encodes CASSQGGRTDTQYF. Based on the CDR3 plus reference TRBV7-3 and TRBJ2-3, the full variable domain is GAGVSQTPSNKVTEKGKYVELRCDPISGHTALYWYRQSLGQGPEFLIYFQGTGAADDSGLPNDRFFAVRPEGSVSTLKIQRTERGDSAVYLCASSQGGRTDTQYFGPGTRLTVL.

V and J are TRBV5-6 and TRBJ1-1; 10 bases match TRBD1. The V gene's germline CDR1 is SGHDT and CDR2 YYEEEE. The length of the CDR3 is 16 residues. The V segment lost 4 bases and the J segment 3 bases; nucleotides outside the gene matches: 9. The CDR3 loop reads CASSDQTGGAYTEAFF. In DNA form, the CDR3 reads TGTGCCAGCAGCGATCAGACAGGGGGCGCTTACACTGAAGCTTTCTTT. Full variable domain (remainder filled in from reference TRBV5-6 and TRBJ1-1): DAGVTQSPTHLIKTRGQQVTLRCSPKSGHDTVSWYQQALGQGPQFIFQYYEEEERQRGNFPDRFSGHQFPNYSSELNVNALLLGDSALYLCASSDQTGGAYTEAFFGQGTRLTVV.

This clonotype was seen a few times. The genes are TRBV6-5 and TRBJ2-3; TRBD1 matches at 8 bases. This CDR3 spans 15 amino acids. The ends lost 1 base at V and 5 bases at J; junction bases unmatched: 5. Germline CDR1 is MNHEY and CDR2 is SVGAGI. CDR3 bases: TGTGCCAGCAGTTACTTTTGGACAGGGATAGATACGCAGTATTTT. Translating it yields CASSYFWTGIDTQYF.